Below are 13 T cell receptor beta chains sequenced from a single sample in a study of cytomegalovirus exposure and HLA in healthy donors. Vbeta (60) and Jbeta (13) primers were used in the PCR. The method was immunoSEQ multiplex PCR; TCRdb's version includes in-frame clones alone and lacks a portion of them. The sample shows 120,000 or so clones, 80% of them seen only once. The sequenced sample consisted of PBMCs. The receptors derive from a female donor in good health and CMV-seropositive.

The chain is built from TRBV5-5 and TRBJ1-1, with TRBD1 matching over 7 bases. The V segment lost 3 bases and the J segment 9 bases; nucleotides outside the gene matches: 2. The CDR3 sequence is 11 residues long. Germline CDR1 reads SGHKS; CDR2 reads YYEKEE (reference sequence). CDR3 nucleotide sequence: TGTGCCAGCAGCTGGACAGGCCAAGCTTTCTTT. It encodes CASSWTGQAFF.

The gene calls are TRBV5-1 and TRBJ1-2; possible D gene TRBD1, 5 bases. V was shortened by 3 bases and J by 5 bases, with 14 bases between the two germline ends. From germline, CDR1 is SGHRS and CDR2 YFSETQ. The CDR3 has 14 amino acids. The CDR3 nucleotides are TGCGCCAGCAGCTCCGGCCCGGCAGGGTATGGCTACACCTTC. Translating gives CASSSGPAGYGYTF. The full variable domain, completed using reference TRBV5-1 and TRBJ1-2, is KAGVTQTPRYLIKTRGQQVTLSCSPISGHRSVSWYQQTPGQGLQFLFEYFSETQRNKGNFPGRFSGRQFSNSRSEMNVSTLELGDSALYLCASSSGPAGYGYTFGSGTRLTVV.

The V and J genes are TRBV5-1 and TRBJ2-5, with D possibly being TRBD2 (5 bases). V gave up 5 bases and J gave up 5 bases, with 19 bases separating them. Germline values: CDR1 SGHRS, CDR2 YFSETQ. The CDR3 length is 15 residues. CDR3 in DNA: TGCGCCAGCAGGGTCCTAGCTTCTTTTGCGGAGACCCAGTACTTC. Protein: CASRVLASFAETQYF.

The chain has TRBV19 and TRBJ2-4; the match to TRBD2 covers 8 bases. The CDR3 runs to 13 residues. Germline CDR1 reads LNHDA; CDR2 reads SQIVND (reference sequence). V trimming: 5 bases; J trimming: 8 bases; junction bases outside the gene matches: 5. CDR3 amino acids: CASSGPGRDIQYF. The CDR3 region has the DNA TGTGCCAGTAGTGGGCCCGGGAGGGACATTCAGTACTTC.

The chain links TRBV30 to TRBJ2-2, with 8 bases fitting TRBD2. The germline V gene has CDR1 GTSNPN and CDR2 SVGIG (reference sequence). The V gene end was trimmed by 0 bases and the J gene end by 6 bases; junction bases not matched to a gene: 3. The CDR3 has 14 residues. The CDR3: CAWSVRGGAGELFF. In DNA form, the CDR3 reads TGTGCCTGGAGTGTACGGGGGGGGGCCGGGGAGCTGTTTTTT.

The chain couples TRBV6-1 to TRBJ1-5, with 9 bases aligning to TRBD1. V lost 5 bases to trimming and J lost 6 bases; unmatched junction nucleotides: 5. CDR1 is MNHNS and CDR2 is SASEGT in the germline V gene. The CDR3 length is 14 residues. CDR3 DNA: TGTGCCAGCAGTCACACAGGGGGCAGTCAGCCCCAGCATTTT. Its translation is CASSHTGGSQPQHF.

V and J are TRBV27 and TRBJ1-5; D is ambiguous. Germline loops: CDR1 MNHEY, CDR2 SMNVEV (reference sequence). This CDR3 is built from 14 residues. V was cut by 7 bases and J by 0 bases, with 10 bases left in between. The CDR3 DNA is TGTGCCAGCAAAGAGGGATATAGCAATCAGCCCCAGCATTTT. Its protein is CASKEGYSNQPQHF.

This sequence joins TRBV5-4 and TRBJ2-3; TRBD2 agrees at 14 bases. The length of the CDR3 is 16 residues. From germline, CDR1 is SGHNT and CDR2 YYREEE (reference sequence). J lost 6 bases, V lost 1 base, and 4 bases had no gene match. The CDR3 sequence is CASSLLTSGGADTQYF. The CDR3 DNA reads TGTGCCAGCAGCTTGTTGACTAGCGGGGGGGCTGATACGCAGTATTTT.

This clone appeared a single time. At one of its ends the junction is not consistent with the germline gene, which may arise from a read error. The chain is built from TRBV5-8 and TRBJ2-6, with TRBD1 as a possible D gene (5 bases). The CDR3 totals 14 residues. Germline V gene lookup returns CDR1 SGHTS and CDR2 YDEGEE. CDR3 loop: CASSLSSGADVLTF. The CDR3 DNA reads as TGTGCCAGCAGCTTGAGCTCTGGGGCCGACGTCCTGACTTTC. Full variable domain (remainder filled in from reference TRBV5-8 and TRBJ2-6): EAGVTQSPTHLIKTRGQQATLRCSPISGHTSVYWYQQALGLGLQFLLWYDEGEERNRGNFPPRFSGRQFPNYSSELNVNALELEDSALYLCASSLSSGADVLTFGAGSRLTVL.

CDR3 protein: CASSTAGGLAGEEQYF. CDR3 coding DNA: TGTGCCAGTAGCACGGCGGGGGGACTAGCGGGGGAAGAGCAGTACTTC. The rearrangement uses TRBV19 and TRBJ2-7; 14 nucleotides align to TRBD2. This CDR3 is 16 amino acids long. The V gene's germline CDR1 is LNHDA and CDR2 SQIVND (reference sequence). The ends lost 6 bases at V and 7 bases at J; junction bases unmatched: 11.

The rearrangement links TRBV2 to TRBJ1-5; no clear D gene. The CDR3 loop spans 14 amino acids. CDR1 and CDR2 from the germline V gene are SNHLY and FYNNEI. Trimming shortened V by 7 bases and J by 1 base, and 11 bases separated the two germline ends. DNA for the CDR3: TGTGCCAGCACTACGGCAGCGAGCAATCAGCCCCAGCATTTT. Translating gives CASTTAASNQPQHF.

The chain uses TRBV9 and TRBJ2-5; possible D gene TRBD1, 7 bases. The germline V and J ends were trimmed by 0 bases and 3 bases, with 12 bases remaining between them. Germline CDR1 reads SGDLS; CDR2 reads YYNGEE. This CDR3 is 15 amino acids long. This CDR3 reads CASSVAGRGEETQYF. The CDR3 nucleotides read TGTGCCAGCAGCGTAGCAGGCAGGGGGGAAGAGACCCAGTACTTC.

This clone appeared once. V gene TRBV30 combines with J gene TRBJ1-1; TRBD1 aligns across 11 bases. The CDR3 length is 11 residues. Trimming took 8 bases from V and 5 from J; bases not matched to a gene: 1. The germline V gene encodes CDR1 GTSNPN and CDR2 SVGIG (reference sequence). Written as DNA, the CDR3 is TGTGCCGGGGACAGGGGGACTGAAGCTTTCTTT. Amino acid sequence: CAGDRGTEAFF.